This T cell receptor (beta chain) was recovered during a study of glioma-infiltrating T cells. The iRepertoire nested amplicon-rescue multiplex PCR amplified TCR alpha and beta CDR3s from RNA. TCRdb used MiXCR to reprocess the multiplex PCR reads, holding one entry per CDR3 protein. The sample lists 150,000 to 200,000 distinct CDR3 sequences, around 32% occurring once. The CDR3 extends over 17 amino acids. V lost 2 bases, J lost 1 base, and 15 bases lay in between. Germline V gives CDR1 MGHRA, CDR2 YSYEKL. Study-level results: Tissue-blood divergence was below expectation in non-neoplastic patients, above in gliomas.

This clonotype turned up a few times. Its specificity is not known. The chain is built from TRBV4-1 and TRBJ1-5, with no clear D. This clonotype was obtained from a human donor with low-grade glioma or glioblastoma, undergoing nonglioma brain surgery, or in good health (not recorded which). Sequencing used glioma tissue, nonneoplastic brain tissue, or PBMCs (not recorded which). In DNA, the CDR3 is TGCGCCAGCAGCCAATTTTTAAACGGCATAAGCAATCAGCCCCAGCATTTT. Its protein product is CASSQFLNGISNQPQHF.